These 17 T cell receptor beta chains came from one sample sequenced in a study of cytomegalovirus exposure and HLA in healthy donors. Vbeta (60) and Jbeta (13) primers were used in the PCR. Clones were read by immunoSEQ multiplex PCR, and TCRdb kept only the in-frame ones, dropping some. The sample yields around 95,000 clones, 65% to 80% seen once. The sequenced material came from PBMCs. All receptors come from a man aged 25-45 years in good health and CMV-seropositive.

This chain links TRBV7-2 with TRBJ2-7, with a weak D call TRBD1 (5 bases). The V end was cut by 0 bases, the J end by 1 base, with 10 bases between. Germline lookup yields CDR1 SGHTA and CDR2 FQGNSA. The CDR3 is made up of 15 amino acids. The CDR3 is CASSLAGALSYEQYF. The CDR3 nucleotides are TGTGCCAGCAGCTTAGCAGGGGCTCTATCCTACGAGCAGTACTTC.

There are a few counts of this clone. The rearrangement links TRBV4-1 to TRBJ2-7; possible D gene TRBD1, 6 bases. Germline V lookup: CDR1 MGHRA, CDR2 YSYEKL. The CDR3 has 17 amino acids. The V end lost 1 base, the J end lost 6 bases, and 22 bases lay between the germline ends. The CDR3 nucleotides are TGCGCCAGCAGCCAAGTTCAGGTCTTGGGCAGGGGCGCCGAGCAGTACTTC. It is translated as CASSQVQVLGRGAEQYF.

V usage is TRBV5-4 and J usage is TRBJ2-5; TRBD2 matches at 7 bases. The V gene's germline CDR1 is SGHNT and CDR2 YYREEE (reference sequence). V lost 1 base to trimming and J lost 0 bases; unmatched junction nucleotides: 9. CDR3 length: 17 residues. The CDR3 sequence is CASSLWKRGWYQETQYF. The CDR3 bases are TGTGCCAGCAGCTTGTGGAAGCGGGGATGGTACCAAGAGACCCAGTACTTC.

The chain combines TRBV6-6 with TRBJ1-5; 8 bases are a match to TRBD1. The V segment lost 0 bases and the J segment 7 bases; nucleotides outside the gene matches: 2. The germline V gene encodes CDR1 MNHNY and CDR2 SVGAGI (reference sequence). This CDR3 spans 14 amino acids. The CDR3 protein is CASSYSTGVQPQHF. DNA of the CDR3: TGTGCCAGCAGTTACTCGACAGGGGTCCAGCCCCAGCATTTT.

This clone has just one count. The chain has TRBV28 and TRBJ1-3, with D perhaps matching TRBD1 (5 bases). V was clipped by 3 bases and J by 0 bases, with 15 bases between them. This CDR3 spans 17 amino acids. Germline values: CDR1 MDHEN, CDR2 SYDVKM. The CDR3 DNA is TGTGCCAGCAGTTTCGGGGGTTCTGCACTCTCTGGAAACACCATATATTTT. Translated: CASSFGGSALSGNTIYF.

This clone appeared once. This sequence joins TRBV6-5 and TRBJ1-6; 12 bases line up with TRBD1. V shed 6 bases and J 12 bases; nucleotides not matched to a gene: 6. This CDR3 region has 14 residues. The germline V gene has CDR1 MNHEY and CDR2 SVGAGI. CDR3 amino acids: CASSTGTGGLPLHF. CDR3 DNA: TGTGCCAGCAGCACCGGGACAGGGGGCTTACCCCTCCACTTT.

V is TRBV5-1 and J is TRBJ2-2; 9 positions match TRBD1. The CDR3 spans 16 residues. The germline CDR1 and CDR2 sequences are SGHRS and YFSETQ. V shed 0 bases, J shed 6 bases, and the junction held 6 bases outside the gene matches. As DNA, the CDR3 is TGCGCCAGCAGCTTGGCCCCGGGACAGGGAGCCGGGGAGCTGTTTTTT. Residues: CASSLAPGQGAGELFF.

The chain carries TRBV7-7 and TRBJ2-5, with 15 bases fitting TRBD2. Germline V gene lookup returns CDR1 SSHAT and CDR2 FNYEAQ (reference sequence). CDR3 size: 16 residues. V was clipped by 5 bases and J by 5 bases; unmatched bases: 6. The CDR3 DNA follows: TGTGCCAGCAGCCTAGGACTAGCGGGGGGGCGGGAGACCCAGTACTTC. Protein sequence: CASSLGLAGGRETQYF.

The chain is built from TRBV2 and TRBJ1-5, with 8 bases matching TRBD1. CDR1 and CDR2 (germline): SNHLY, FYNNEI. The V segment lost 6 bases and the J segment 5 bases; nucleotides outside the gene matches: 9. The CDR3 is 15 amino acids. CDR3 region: CASRKDRASDQPQHF. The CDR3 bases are TGTGCCAGCAGAAAGGACAGGGCCTCAGATCAGCCCCAGCATTTT.

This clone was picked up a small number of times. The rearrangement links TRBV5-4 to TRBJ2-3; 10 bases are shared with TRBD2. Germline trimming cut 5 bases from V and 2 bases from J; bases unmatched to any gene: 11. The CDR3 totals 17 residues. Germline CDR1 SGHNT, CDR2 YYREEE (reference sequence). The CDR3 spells CASRIAGGLATTDTQYF. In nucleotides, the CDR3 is TGTGCCAGCAGGATAGCGGGGGGCCTAGCGACCACAGATACGCAGTATTTT.

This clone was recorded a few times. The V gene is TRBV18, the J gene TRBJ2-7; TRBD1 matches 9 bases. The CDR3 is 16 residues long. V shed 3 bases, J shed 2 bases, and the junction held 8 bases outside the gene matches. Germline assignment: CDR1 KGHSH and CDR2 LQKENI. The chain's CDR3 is CASSPPGQGIAYEQYF. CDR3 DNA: TGTGCCAGCTCACCTCCGGGACAGGGAATCGCCTACGAGCAGTACTTC.

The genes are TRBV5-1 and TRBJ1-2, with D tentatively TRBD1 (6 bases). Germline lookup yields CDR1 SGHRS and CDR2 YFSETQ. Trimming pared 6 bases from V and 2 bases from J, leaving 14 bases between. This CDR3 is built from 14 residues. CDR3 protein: CASNDFTGNYGYTF. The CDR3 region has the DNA TGCGCCAGCAACGACTTTACAGGGAACTATGGCTACACCTTC.

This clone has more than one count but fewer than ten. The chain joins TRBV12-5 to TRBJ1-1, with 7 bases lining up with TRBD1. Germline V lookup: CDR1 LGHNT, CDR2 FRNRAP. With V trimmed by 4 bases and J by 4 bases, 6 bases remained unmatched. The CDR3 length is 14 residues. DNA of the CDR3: TGTGCTAGTGGTTCCGGGACAGATCGCACTGAAGCTTTCTTT. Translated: CASGSGTDRTEAFF.

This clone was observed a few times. The CDR3 here is CASSPGTGGGEKLFF. CDR3 sequence (DNA): TGTGCCAGCAGCCCCGGGACAGGGGGCGGTGAAAAACTGTTTTTT. The chain recombines TRBV5-6 with TRBJ1-4, with 12 nucleotides matching TRBD1. The CDR3 consists of 15 residues. V trimming: 4 bases; J trimming: 7 bases; junction bases outside the gene matches: 5. Germline V lookup: CDR1 SGHDT, CDR2 YYEEEE.

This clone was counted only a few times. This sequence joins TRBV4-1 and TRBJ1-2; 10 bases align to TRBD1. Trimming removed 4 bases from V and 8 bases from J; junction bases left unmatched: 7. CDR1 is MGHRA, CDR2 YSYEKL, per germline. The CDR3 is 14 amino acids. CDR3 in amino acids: CASSPGQGLGGYTF. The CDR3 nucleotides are TGCGCCAGCAGCCCGGGACAGGGGCTTGGGGGCTACACCTTC.

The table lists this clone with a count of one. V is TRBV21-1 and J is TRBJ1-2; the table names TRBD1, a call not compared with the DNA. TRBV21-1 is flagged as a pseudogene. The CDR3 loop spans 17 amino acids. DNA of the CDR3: TGTGCCAGCAGCAAATTGGAAAGGGACAGAACTAACTATGGCTACACCTTC. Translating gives CASSKLERDRTNYGYTF.

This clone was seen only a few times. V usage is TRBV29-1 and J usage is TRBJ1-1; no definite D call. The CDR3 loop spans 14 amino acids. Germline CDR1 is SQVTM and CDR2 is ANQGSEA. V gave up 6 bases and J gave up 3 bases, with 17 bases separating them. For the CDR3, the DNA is TGCAGCGTCTCAAATATCGTACCGGACACTGAAGCTTTCTTT. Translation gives CSVSNIVPDTEAFF.